The T cell receptor beta chain described here comes from a study of T-cell memory formation after mild COVID-19. Study context: Largely, TCR clusters stayed within a single donor. General study points: Among contracting clones, CD4+ were mainly CM/EM and CD8+ enriched in EMRA. A second wave expanding day 15 to 37 was CD4+-biased; contracting clones were balanced.

This clonotype was counted many times. No antigen is known for it. From germline, CDR1 is SGHRS and CDR2 YFSETQ. Trimming cost V 3 bases and J 6 bases; bases outside gene matches: 10. This CDR3 contains 15 residues. 5'RACE, which relied on constant-segment primers, yielded TCR alpha and TCR beta cDNA libraries carrying sample barcodes and UMIs. TCRdb analysed the 5' RACE reads with MiXCR anew, one entry per CDR3 protein. The sample consists of about 270,000 distinct CDR3 sequences, roughly 18% of them appearing once. This sequence was found in a young man who had mild COVID-19 (a few samples of this study predate the infection). Cell type and time point are not known. The chain links TRBV5-1 to TRBJ2-7; 9 bases line up with TRBD1. Source material: PBMCs or a T cell subset sorted from them (not recorded which). This chain's CDR3 is CASSSSPGQGSEQYF. CDR3 in DNA: TGCGCCAGCAGCTCGTCACCGGGACAGGGATCCGAGCAGTACTTC.